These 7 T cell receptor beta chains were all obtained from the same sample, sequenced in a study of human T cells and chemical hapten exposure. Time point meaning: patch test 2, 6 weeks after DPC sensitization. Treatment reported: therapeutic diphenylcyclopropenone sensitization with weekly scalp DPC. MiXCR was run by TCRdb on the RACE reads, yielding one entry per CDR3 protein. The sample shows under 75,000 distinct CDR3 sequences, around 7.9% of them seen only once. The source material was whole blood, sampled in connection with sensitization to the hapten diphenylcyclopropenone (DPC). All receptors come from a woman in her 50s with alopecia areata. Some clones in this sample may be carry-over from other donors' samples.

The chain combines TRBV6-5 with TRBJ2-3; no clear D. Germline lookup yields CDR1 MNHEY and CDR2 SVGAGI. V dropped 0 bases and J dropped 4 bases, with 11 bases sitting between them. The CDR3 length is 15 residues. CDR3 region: CASSYSPGSADTQYF. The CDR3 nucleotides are TGTGCCAGCAGTTACTCTCCGGGTTCGGCAGATACGCAGTATTTT.

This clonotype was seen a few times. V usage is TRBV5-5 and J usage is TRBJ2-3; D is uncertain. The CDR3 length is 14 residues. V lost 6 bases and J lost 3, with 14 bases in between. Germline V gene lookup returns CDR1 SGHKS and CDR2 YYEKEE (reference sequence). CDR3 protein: CASTPTPKTDTQYF. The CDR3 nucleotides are TGTGCCAGCACCCCGACCCCAAAGACAGATACGCAGTATTTT.

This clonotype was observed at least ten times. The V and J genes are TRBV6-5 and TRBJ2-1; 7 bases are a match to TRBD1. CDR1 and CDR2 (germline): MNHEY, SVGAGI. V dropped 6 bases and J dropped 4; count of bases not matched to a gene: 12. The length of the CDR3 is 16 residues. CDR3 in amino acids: CASSIGRRQGYNEQFF. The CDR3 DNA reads TGTGCCAGCAGCATAGGGCGGAGACAGGGTTACAATGAGCAGTTCTTC.

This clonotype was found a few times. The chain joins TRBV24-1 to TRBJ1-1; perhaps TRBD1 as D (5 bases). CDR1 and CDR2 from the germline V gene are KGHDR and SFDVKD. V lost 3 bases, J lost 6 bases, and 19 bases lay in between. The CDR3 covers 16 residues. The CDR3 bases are TGTGCCACCAGTGATCCGAGACCGGGACGTAGGGCTGAAGCTTTCTTT. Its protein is CATSDPRPGRRAEAFF.

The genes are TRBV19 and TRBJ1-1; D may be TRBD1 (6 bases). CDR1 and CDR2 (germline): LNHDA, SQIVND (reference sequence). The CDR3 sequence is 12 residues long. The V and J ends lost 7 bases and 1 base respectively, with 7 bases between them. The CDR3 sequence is CASIQGNTEAFF. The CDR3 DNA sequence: TGTGCCAGTATACAGGGGAACACTGAAGCTTTCTTT.

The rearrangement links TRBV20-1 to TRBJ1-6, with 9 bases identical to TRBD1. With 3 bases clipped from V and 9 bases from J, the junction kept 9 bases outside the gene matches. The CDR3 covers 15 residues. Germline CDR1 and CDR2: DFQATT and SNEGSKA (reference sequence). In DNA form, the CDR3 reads TGCAGTGCTAGCGAGAGGGGGACAGGGAGTTCACCCCTCCACTTT. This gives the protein CSASERGTGSSPLHF.

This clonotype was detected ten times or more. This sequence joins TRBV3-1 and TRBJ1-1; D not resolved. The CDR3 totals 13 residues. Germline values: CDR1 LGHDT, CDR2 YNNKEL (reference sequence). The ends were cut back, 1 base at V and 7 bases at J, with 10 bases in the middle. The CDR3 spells CASSQVYVGEAFF. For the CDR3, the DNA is TGTGCCAGCAGCCAAGTTTATGTGGGTGAAGCTTTCTTT.